One sample yielded the 3 T cell receptor beta chains listed below, sequenced in a study of blood T cell repertoires in COVID-19. Repertoires were generated with immunoSEQ multiplex PCR, while TCRdb's copy carries only in-frame clones and drops some. The sample holds around 190,000 clones, approximately 84% seen once. The material sequenced was PBMCs or T cells enriched from blood (not recorded which). These receptor sequences come from a woman aged 30 to 39 who had recovered from COVID-19.

This clone was counted between two and nine times. The DNA of the CDR3 is TGTGCCAGCAGCTCCCCAGCGGGGGGGCAAAGTGAGCAGTTCTTC. Translated: CASSSPAGGQSEQFF. This sequence joins TRBV7-2 and TRBJ2-1; 10 bases agree with TRBD2. The CDR3 has 15 residues. V shed 4 bases, J shed 9 bases, and the junction held 9 bases outside the gene matches. The germline CDR1 and CDR2 sequences are SGHTA and FQGNSA.

The rearrangement links TRBV30 to TRBJ2-7, with 13 bases that match TRBD2. This CDR3 has 15 residues. J was trimmed by 0 bases and V by 1 base; bases with no gene match: 0. Looked up from germline, CDR1 is GTSNPN and CDR2 is SVGIG (reference sequence). The CDR3 region is CAWSGTSGSSYEQYF. The CDR3 nucleotides read TGTGCCTGGAGTGGGACTAGCGGGAGCTCCTACGAGCAGTACTTC.

This clone was seen ten or more times. The chain is built from TRBV14 and TRBJ2-2, with TRBD2 as a possible D gene (5 bases). Germline V CDR1 and CDR2: SGHDN, FVKESK. CDR3 length: 18 amino acids. Trimming left V 4 bases short and J 1 base short, with 19 bases between. CDR3 protein: CASSPQFVGIGNTGELFF. CDR3 coding DNA: TGTGCCAGCAGCCCCCAATTCGTCGGGATCGGGAACACCGGGGAGCTGTTTTTT.